The next 27 T cell receptor beta chains were all read from a single sample in a study of blood T cells in healthy people across ages. Using a J-beta primer mix together with a sample-barcoded 5' primer, a second PCR was run for about 6 to 11 cycles. Each CDR3 protein gets one entry after TCRdb re-called the 5' RACE reads with MiXCR. The table records approximately 690,000 distinct CDR3 sequences, roughly 41% of them present only once. Sample: blood. The receptor source for this set is a man aged 80 or over in good health.

The chain joins TRBV12-3 or TRBV12-4 to TRBJ2-1; D unresolved. V shed 8 bases and J shed 5 bases, with 16 bases lying between them. This CDR3 has 14 residues. The CDR3 DNA is TGTGCCAGCGACGAATCTCGGGCCCACAATGAGCAGTTCTTC. Protein: CASDESRAHNEQFF.

The rearrangement uses TRBV6-1 and TRBJ1-1; TRBD1 agrees at 7 bases. Germline V CDR1 and CDR2: MNHNS, SASEGT. With 3 bases clipped from V and 2 bases from J, the junction kept 3 bases outside the gene matches. There are 14 residues in the CDR3. CDR3 sequence: CASSEDRSNTEAFF. The CDR3 DNA reads TGTGCCAGCAGTGAGGACAGGAGCAACACTGAAGCTTTCTTT.

This clonotype turned up a few times. V usage is TRBV11-3 and J usage is TRBJ2-5; tentative D call: TRBD2 (7 bases). Deletions cut 5 bases from V and 11 bases from J, with 24 bases between. CDR3 size: 15 residues. The V gene's germline CDR1 is SGHNT and CDR2 YENEEA. CDR3 protein: CASSLKGGVKNEQYF. As DNA, the CDR3 is TGTGCCAGCAGCCTGAAGGGGGGGGTTAAGAATGAGCAGTACTTC.

This clonotype came up a few times. This chain joins TRBV4-2 and TRBJ2-3, with 8 bases aligning to TRBD2. This CDR3 is built from 15 residues. Losses at the gene ends were 0 bases for V and 6 bases for J; bases not matched to a gene: 5. The germline V gene has CDR1 LGHNA and CDR2 YNFKEQ. The CDR3 spells CASSQEGLGDDTQYF. CDR3 bases: TGTGCCAGCAGCCAAGAGGGACTAGGGGACGATACGCAGTATTTT.

The chain links TRBV27 to TRBJ1-5; possible D gene TRBD1, 5 bases. The CDR3 loop spans 14 amino acids. Germline CDR1 and CDR2: MNHEY and SMNVEV (reference sequence). Trimming pared 6 bases from V and 3 bases from J, leaving 12 bases between. CDR3 protein: CASSPGGVNQPQHF. The CDR3 DNA follows: TGTGCCAGCAGCCCCGGAGGGGTCAATCAGCCCCAGCATTTT.

This clonotype was picked up a small number of times. The V and J genes are TRBV7-9 and TRBJ2-3; D call uncertain. The V end lost 1 base, the J end lost 1 base, and 9 bases lay between the germline ends. Germline lookup yields CDR1 SEHNR and CDR2 FQNEAQ (reference sequence). The CDR3 consists of 15 residues. CDR3 sequence (DNA): TGTGCCAGCAGCTTAGTGGTACCTCGCACAGATACGCAGTATTTT. Its protein is CASSLVVPRTDTQYF.

This clonotype was counted at least ten times. The chain combines TRBV7-9 with TRBJ2-7, with 9 bases identical to TRBD1. Germline V lookup: CDR1 SEHNR, CDR2 FQNEAQ (reference sequence). This CDR3 has 15 amino acids. V lost 5 bases to trimming and J lost 6 bases; unmatched junction nucleotides: 11. The CDR3 sequence: CASSGFRDRDAEQYF. CDR3 bases: TGTGCCAGCAGCGGATTCCGGGACAGGGACGCCGAGCAGTACTTC.

This clonotype was found a few times. The V gene is TRBV28, the J gene TRBJ2-2, with no clear D. V shed 6 bases and J shed 4 bases, with 9 bases lying between them. In germline, CDR1 is MDHEN, CDR2 SYDVKM. The CDR3 runs to 13 residues. The CDR3 nucleotides are TGTGCCAGCAGGTTCATGGGCACCGGGGAGCTGTTTTTT. Its protein product is CASRFMGTGELFF.

With regard to this clonotype: A much bigger clone sits one base away, suggesting this may be a read error. The chain carries TRBV7-3 and TRBJ2-5; D is undetermined. V was clipped by 5 bases and J by 1 base, with 14 bases between them. The CDR3 runs to 15 residues. The germline gives CDR1 SGHTA, CDR2 FQGTGA. CDR3 DNA: TGTGCCAGCAGCCTTTCAGCCAACCGCCAAGAGACCCAGTACTTC. It specifies CASSLSANRQETQYF.

The rearrangement links TRBV20-1 to TRBJ2-5; 8 nucleotides agree with TRBD2. Trimming cost V 0 bases and J 11 bases; bases outside gene matches: 11. This CDR3 contains 14 residues. Germline loops: CDR1 DFQATT, CDR2 SNEGSKA (reference sequence). The CDR3 reads CSARDKRGYNEQYF. The CDR3 DNA follows: TGCAGTGCTAGAGATAAGCGGGGGTACAATGAGCAGTACTTC.

This clonotype was counted between two and nine times. This sequence joins TRBV2 and TRBJ1-2; 8 bases match TRBD1. The V segment lost 4 bases and the J segment 3 bases; nucleotides outside the gene matches: 1. The length of the CDR3 is 13 residues. CDR1 is SNHLY, CDR2 FYNNEI, per germline. The CDR3 is CASSAGQDYGYTF. In DNA, the CDR3 is TGTGCCAGCAGTGCGGGACAGGACTATGGCTACACCTTC.

There are a few counts of this clonotype. The gene calls are TRBV6-1 and TRBJ1-1, with 8 bases lining up with TRBD1. The CDR3 length is 14 residues. With 6 bases clipped from V and 4 bases from J, the junction kept 7 bases outside the gene matches. The germline CDR1 and CDR2 sequences are MNHNS and SASEGT. In DNA, the CDR3 is TGTGCCAGCAGCCCCCGGACAGGGCTCACTGAAGCTTTCTTT. This translates into CASSPRTGLTEAFF.

This clonotype was observed a few times. The chain is built from TRBV24-1 and TRBJ2-2; D ambiguous. Looked up from germline, CDR1 is KGHDR and CDR2 is SFDVKD. This CDR3 contains 12 residues. V was trimmed by 4 bases and J by 4 bases, leaving 3 bases between them. The CDR3 nucleotides read TGTGCCACCAGTGAGACCACCGGGGAGCTGTTTTTT. It yields the protein CATSETTGELFF.

The V and J genes are TRBV20-1 and TRBJ2-1; 13 nucleotides match TRBD2. The CDR3 is made up of 16 amino acids. Looked up from germline, CDR1 is DFQATT and CDR2 is SNEGSKA (reference sequence). The V and J ends lost 5 bases and 0 bases, in that order; junction bases with no gene match: 4. CDR3 nucleotides: TGCAGTGCTTCGGGACTAGCGGGGAGCTCCTACAATGAGCAGTTCTTC. This encodes CSASGLAGSSYNEQFF.

This clonotype turned up a few times. The rearrangement joins TRBV10-3 to TRBJ2-4, with D possibly matching TRBD2 (6 bases). The CDR3 totals 15 residues. With 4 bases removed from V and 5 bases from J, the gap between germline ends came to 15 bases. CDR1 is ENHRY, CDR2 SYGVKD, per germline. The DNA of the CDR3 is TGTGCCATCAGTGTCGCGGGGCCGTCACAAAACATTCAGTACTTC. It codes for CAISVAGPSQNIQYF.

The chain joins TRBV3-1 to TRBJ2-3; D not certain. V was shortened by 1 base and J by 6 bases, with 11 bases between the two germline ends. The CDR3 is made up of 14 amino acids. Germline CDR1 LGHDT, CDR2 YNNKEL (reference sequence). Written as DNA, the CDR3 is TGTGCCAGCAGCCAAGCGGCGGTTATGGATACGCAGTATTTT. This gives the protein CASSQAAVMDTQYF.

The sample holds a few counts of this clonotype. The V call is TRBV25-1, the J call TRBJ2-7; unclear D gene. Germline assignment: CDR1 MGHDK and CDR2 SYGVNS. The CDR3 runs 14 residues. The V gene lost 2 bases and the J gene lost 6 bases, with 14 bases spanning the gap. The CDR3 here is CASSETVPSSEQYF. CDR3 nucleotides: TGTGCCAGCAGTGAAACGGTCCCAAGCTCCGAGCAGTACTTC.

The chain combines TRBV6-5 with TRBJ1-2; 10 bases line up with TRBD1. With V trimmed by 1 base and J by 6 bases, 5 bases remained unmatched. This CDR3 spans 15 amino acids. Germline loops: CDR1 MNHEY, CDR2 SVGAGI. CDR3 sequence: CASSYFSGQGDGYTF. In DNA form, the CDR3 reads TGTGCCAGCAGTTACTTTTCCGGACAGGGGGATGGCTACACCTTC.

In the case of this clonotype: One base away lies a much larger clone, so this may be a sequencing read error. The V gene is TRBV4-1, the J gene TRBJ2-7; the D gene is possibly TRBD1 (6 bases). This CDR3 is built from 13 residues. CDR1 is MGHRA, CDR2 YSYEKL, per germline. In DNA form, the CDR3 reads TGCGCCAGCAGCCAACTACAGGGTTACGAGCCGTACTTC. Translated: CASSQLQGYEPYF.

As to this clonotype: A much larger clone lies a single base off, so this may be a read error. J is TRBJ1-5 and V is TRBV7-2; weak D call: TRBD1 (5 bases). From germline, CDR1 is SGHTA and CDR2 FQGNSA. This CDR3 is built from 15 residues. The CDR3 sequence is CASSLRGGSNQLQHF. The CDR3 region has the DNA TGTGCCAGCAGCTTACGGGGGGGTAGCAATCAGCTCCAGCATTTT.

J is TRBJ2-3 and V is TRBV20-1; 7 bases agree with TRBD2. The CDR3 covers 15 residues. The J segment lost 5 bases and the V segment lost 2 bases, leaving 10 bases of the junction unmatched. The germline gives CDR1 DFQATT, CDR2 SNEGSKA (reference sequence). This CDR3 is CSARQPLGGRDTQYF. As DNA, the CDR3 is TGCAGTGCTAGACAACCTCTGGGGGGGAGAGATACGCAGTATTTT.

CDR3 in DNA: TGCGCCAGCAGCTTGTATTCGGCAGGGCGCACAGATACGCAGTATTTT. Its translation: CASSLYSAGRTDTQYF. The rearrangement uses TRBV5-1 and TRBJ2-3; D is perhaps TRBD1 (5 bases). Trimming took 1 base from V and 1 from J, leaving 13 bases between them. From germline, CDR1 is SGHRS and CDR2 YFSETQ. This CDR3 is built from 16 residues.

V is TRBV24-1 and J is TRBJ2-1; TRBD1 might be the D (5 bases). The germline V and J ends were trimmed by 4 bases and 9 bases, with 9 bases remaining between them. Looked up from germline, CDR1 is KGHDR and CDR2 is SFDVKD. The CDR3 extends over 12 amino acids. In DNA form, the CDR3 reads TGTGCCACCAGTGAACGACAGAGTGAGCAGTTCTTC. Its translation: CATSERQSEQFF.

This clonotype has just a few counts. The genes are TRBV5-1 and TRBJ2-5; 7 bases fit TRBD1. Trimming removed 1 base from V and 5 bases from J; junction bases left unmatched: 2. The CDR3 runs to 13 residues. The germline V gene encodes CDR1 SGHRS and CDR2 YFSETQ. CDR3 amino acids: CASSLTGDETQYF. The CDR3 bases are TGCGCCAGCAGCTTGACAGGGGATGAGACCCAGTACTTC.

Comment on this clonotype: Possible read error: a much larger clone is one base away. V usage is TRBV5-1 and J usage is TRBJ1-1; TRBD1 aligns across 7 bases. This CDR3 spans 15 amino acids. The V gene end was trimmed by 4 bases and the J gene end by 4 bases; junction bases not matched to a gene: 10. Germline loops: CDR1 SGHRS, CDR2 YFSETQ. The DNA for the CDR3 is TGCGCCAGCAGCACCGAGACAGGGTTGAGCACTGAAGCTTTCTTT. Its protein is CASSTETGLSTEAFF.

The chain employs TRBV20-1 and TRBJ2-1; 10 nucleotides agree with TRBD2. V was clipped by 7 bases and J by 4 bases; unmatched bases: 4. The CDR3 has 13 residues. Germline loops: CDR1 DFQATT, CDR2 SNEGSKA (reference sequence). The CDR3 spells CSGGTSVYNEQFF. The DNA of the CDR3 is TGCAGTGGGGGGACTAGCGTATACAATGAGCAGTTCTTC.

The rearrangement links TRBV15 to TRBJ2-7; TRBD1 matches at 9 bases. Germline values: CDR1 LNHNV, CDR2 YYDKDF (reference sequence). The ends lost 5 bases at V and 5 bases at J; junction bases unmatched: 10. The CDR3 loop spans 15 amino acids. As DNA, the CDR3 is TGTGCCACCAGCTTCCGGGACAGGGTATTGCACGAGCAGTACTTC. As protein: CATSFRDRVLHEQYF.